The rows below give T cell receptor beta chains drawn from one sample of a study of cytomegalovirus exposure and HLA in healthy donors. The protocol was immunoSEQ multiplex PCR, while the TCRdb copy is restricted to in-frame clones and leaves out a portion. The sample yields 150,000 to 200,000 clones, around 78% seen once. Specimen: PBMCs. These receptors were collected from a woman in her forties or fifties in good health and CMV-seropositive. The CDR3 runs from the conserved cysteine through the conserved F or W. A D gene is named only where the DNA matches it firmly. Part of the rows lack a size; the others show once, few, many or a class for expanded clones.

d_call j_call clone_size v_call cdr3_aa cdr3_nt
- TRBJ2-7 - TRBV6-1 CASSEAFLQIGYEQYF TGTGCCAGCAGTGAAGCGTTCCTACAGATTGGTTACGAGCAGTACTTC
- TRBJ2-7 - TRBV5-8 CASSFRTYYEQYF TGTGCCAGCAGCTTTCGGACATACTACGAGCAGTACTTC
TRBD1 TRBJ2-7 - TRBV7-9 CASPPGFWDRAEKNYEQYF TGTGCCAGCCCCCCGGGTTTCTGGGACAGGGCCGAAAAAAATTACGAGCAGTACTTC
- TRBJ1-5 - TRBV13 CASSSPNDPKGVTQHF TGTGCCAGCAGCTCCCCCAATGACCCAAAGGGGGTGACCCAGCATTTT
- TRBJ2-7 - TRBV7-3 CASSPGPGSYYEQYF TGTGCCAGCAGCCCCGGTCCGGGGTCCTACTACGAGCAGTACTTC
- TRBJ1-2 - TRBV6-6 CASSYLTTEGDGYTF TGTGCCAGCAGTTACCTAACGACAGAAGGTGATGGCTACACCTTC
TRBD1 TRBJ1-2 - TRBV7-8 CASSLEDRAYGYTF TGTGCCAGCAGCTTAGAGGACAGGGCGTATGGCTACACCTTC
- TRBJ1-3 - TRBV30 CAWSFRGRNTIYF TGTGCCTGGAGCTTCCGGGGTAGAAACACCATATATTTT
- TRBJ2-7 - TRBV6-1 CASSEEGGSNYEQYF TGTGCCAGCAGTGAAGAAGGGGGATCAAACTACGAGCAGTACTTC
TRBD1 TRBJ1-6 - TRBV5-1 CASSPTGGRSNSPLHF TGCGCCAGCAGCCCCACAGGGGGCCGTTCTAATTCACCCCTCCACTTT
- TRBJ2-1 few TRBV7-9 CASSPGGTAKNEQFF TGTGCCAGCAGCCCAGGGGGGACGGCAAAGAATGAGCAGTTCTTC
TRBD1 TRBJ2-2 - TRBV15 CATSPRQGSTGELFF TGTGCCACCAGCCCGAGACAGGGGTCCACCGGGGAGCTGTTTTTT
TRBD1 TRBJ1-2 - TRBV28 CASSFAAGGGYTF TGTGCCAGCAGTTTCGCGGCAGGGGGTGGCTACACCTTC
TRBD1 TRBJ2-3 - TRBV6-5 CASSWGQFSTDTQYF TGTGCCAGCAGTTGGGGACAGTTTTCCACAGATACGCAGTATTTT
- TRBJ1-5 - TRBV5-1 CASSLEGEGQPQHF TGCGCCAGCAGCTTGGAGGGGGAGGGTCAGCCCCAGCATTTT
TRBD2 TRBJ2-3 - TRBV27 CASSPGLAGWGTDTQYF TGTGCCAGCAGTCCGGGACTAGCGGGGTGGGGCACAGATACGCAGTATTTT
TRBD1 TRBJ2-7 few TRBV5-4 CASSLDRGNEQYF TGTGCCAGCAGCTTGGACAGGGGGAACGAGCAGTACTTC
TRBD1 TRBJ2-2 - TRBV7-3 CASSLTGQTTGELFF TGTGCCAGCAGCCTAACGGGACAGACCACCGGGGAGCTGTTTTTT
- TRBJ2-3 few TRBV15 CATSSSGPSTDTQYF TGTGCCACCAGCAGTAGCGGCCCTAGCACAGATACGCAGTATTTT
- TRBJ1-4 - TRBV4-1 CASSQVRGLGANEKLFF TGCGCCAGCAGCCAAGTTCGAGGTTTGGGGGCAAATGAAAAACTGTTTTTT
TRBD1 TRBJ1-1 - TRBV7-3 CASSLEDRDTEAFF TGTGCCAGCAGCTTAGAAGACAGGGACACTGAAGCTTTCTTT
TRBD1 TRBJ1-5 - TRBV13 CASSQRGQGQPQHF TGTGCCAGCTCACAGAGGGGGCAGGGTCAGCCCCAGCATTTT
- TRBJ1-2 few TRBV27 CASRQGRVGGYTF TGTGCCAGCAGACAGGGACGTGTCGGTGGCTACACCTTC
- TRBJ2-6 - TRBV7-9 CASSLGRSSGANVLTF TGTGCCAGCAGCTTGGGGCGGAGCTCTGGGGCCAACGTCCTGACTTTC
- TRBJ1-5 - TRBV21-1 CASSKGGGLWGNQPQHF TGTGCCAGCAGCAAAGGGGGGGGGCTATGGGGCAATCAGCCCCAGCATTTT
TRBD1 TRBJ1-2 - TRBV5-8 CASSLASGRGNGYTF TGTGCCAGCAGCTTGGCCTCGGGCAGGGGGAATGGCTACACCTTC
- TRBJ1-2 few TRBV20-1 CSATGDYGYTF TGCAGTGCTACAGGGGACTATGGCTACACCTTC
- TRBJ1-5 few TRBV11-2 CASSLGGARQPQHF TGTGCCAGCAGCCTGGGGGGGGCGCGGCAGCCCCAGCATTTT
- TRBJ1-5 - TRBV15 CATSRDQQGHSNQPQHF TGTGCCACCAGCAGAGATCAGCAGGGACATAGCAATCAGCCCCAGCATTTT
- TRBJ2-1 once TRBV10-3 CAARGGGMTNNEQFF TGTGCCGCTAGAGGGGGGGGTATGACGAACAATGAGCAGTTCTTC
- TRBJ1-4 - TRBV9 CASSLRVGEKLFF TGTGCCAGCAGTTTGAGGGTGGGGGAAAAACTGTTTTTT
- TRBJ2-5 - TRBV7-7 CASSTTGFQETQYF TGTGCCAGCAGCACCACAGGGTTCCAAGAGACCCAGTACTTC
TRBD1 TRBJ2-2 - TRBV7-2 CACWTGPGELFF TGTGCCTGTTGGACAGGGCCCGGGGAGCTGTTTTTT
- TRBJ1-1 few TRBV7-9 CASSLDSHNTEAFF TGTGCCAGCAGCTTGGACAGTCATAACACTGAAGCTTTCTTT
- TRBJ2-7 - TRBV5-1 CASSFRDNTYEQYF TGCGCCAGCAGCTTCCGGGACAACACCTACGAGCAGTACTTC
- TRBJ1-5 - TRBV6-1 CASSELRSLGNQPQHF TGTGCCAGCAGTGAACTTAGGTCGCTCGGGAATCAGCCCCAGCATTTT
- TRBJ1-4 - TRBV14 CASSQQANEKLFF TGTGCCAGCAGCCAACAGGCTAATGAAAAACTGTTTTTT
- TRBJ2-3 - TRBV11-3 CASSSAGSTDTQYF TGTGCCAGCAGTTCCGCGGGGAGCACAGATACGCAGTATTTT
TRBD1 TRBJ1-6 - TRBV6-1 CASSPPGQLNSPLHF TGTGCCAGCAGTCCTCCGGGACAGCTAAATTCACCCCTCCACTTT
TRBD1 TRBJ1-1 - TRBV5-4 CASSFRTGTINTEAFF TGTGCCAGCAGCTTTCGGACAGGGACGATTAACACTGAAGCTTTCTTT
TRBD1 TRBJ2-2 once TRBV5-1 CASSFTGGGNTGELFF TGCGCCAGCAGCTTTACAGGGGGCGGAAACACCGGGGAGCTGTTTTTT